The 30 T cell receptor beta chains reported below all come from one sample, sequenced in a study of blood T cell repertoires in COVID-19. Produced via immunoSEQ multiplex PCR; TCRdb's table is partial and in-frame only. The sample consists of about 430,000 clones, 85% to 90% of them appearing once. The sample taken for sequencing was PBMCs or T cells enriched from blood (not recorded which). Receptors were obtained from a man aged 30 to 45 who had recovered from COVID-19.

The chain uses TRBV24-1 and TRBJ1-5; the D gene is possibly TRBD1 (5 bases). Germline V lookup: CDR1 KGHDR, CDR2 SFDVKD. This CDR3 contains 13 residues. Trimming took 8 bases from V and 9 from J, leaving 16 bases between them. For the CDR3, the DNA is TGTGCCACCAAAGCCGGGAGGGACGGGCCCCAGCATTTT. Its translation: CATKAGRDGPQHF.

The rearrangement links TRBV4-1 to TRBJ1-2; D remains unclear. From germline, CDR1 is MGHRA and CDR2 YSYEKL. This CDR3 is built from 13 residues. Trimming took off 4 bases at V and 6 bases at J, with 12 bases between the two ends. The CDR3 bases are TGCGCCAGCAGCCCGTGGGGAGACGATGGCTACACCTTC. Its translation: CASSPWGDDGYTF.

This clone was recorded once. The V and J genes are TRBV27 and TRBJ1-2, with D maybe TRBD1 (5 bases). V was clipped by 5 bases and J by 5 bases, with 15 bases between them. Germline CDR1 MNHEY, CDR2 SMNVEV (reference sequence). The CDR3 is made up of 14 amino acids. CDR3 in amino acids: CASSPYGAGYGYTF. CDR3 sequence (DNA): TGTGCCAGCAGTCCATATGGGGCAGGATATGGCTACACCTTC.

The rearrangement uses TRBV11-2 and TRBJ1-6; D gene ambiguous. The ends were cut back, 5 bases at V and 0 bases at J, with 14 bases in the middle. This CDR3 region has 17 residues. Germline V CDR1 and CDR2: SGHAT, FQNNGV. CDR3 DNA sequence: TGTGCCAGCAGCCTTTACTCCGGGAGCTCCTATAATTCACCCCTCCACTTT. It encodes CASSLYSGSSYNSPLHF.

The rearrangement links TRBV7-2 to TRBJ1-3; D is ambiguous. The CDR3 contains 15 residues. In germline, CDR1 is SGHTA, CDR2 FQGNSA. Trimming shortened V by 4 bases and J by 0 bases, and 10 bases separated the two germline ends. CDR3 residues: CASSSSVPSGNTIYF. The CDR3 region has the DNA TGTGCCAGCAGCTCGTCAGTGCCCTCTGGAAACACCATATATTTT.

The chain is built from TRBV7-2 and TRBJ2-6; 11 bases fit TRBD2. V trimming: 4 bases; J trimming: 4 bases; junction bases outside the gene matches: 6. Germline V gene sequence: CDR1 SGHTA, CDR2 FQGNSA. The CDR3 totals 17 residues. CDR3 protein: CASSSTSGTAGANVLTF. In DNA, the CDR3 is TGTGCCAGCAGCTCGACTAGCGGGACCGCCGGGGCCAACGTCCTGACTTTC.

This clone showed up just once. One junction end disagrees with the germline gene, perhaps due to a read error. This rearrangement joins TRBV19 to TRBJ1-1, with D possibly TRBD1 on 6 matching bases. Germline values: CDR1 LNHDA, CDR2 SQIVND (reference sequence). The CDR3 is made up of 14 amino acids. CDR3 coding DNA: TGTGCCAGTAGCAGGGACAACCTGAACGCTGAAGCTTTCTTT. Amino acid sequence: CASSRDNLNAEAFF. Looking up the rest from reference TRBV19 and TRBJ1-1 gives the full variable domain: DGGITQSPKYLFRKEGQNVTLSCEQNLNHDAMYWYRQDPGQGLRLIYYSQIVNDFQKGDIAEGYSVSREKKESFPLTVTSAQKNPTAFYLCASSRDNLNAEAFFGQGTRLTVV.

This chain connects TRBV28 to TRBJ1-2; D is perhaps TRBD1 (6 bases). Trimming took 4 bases from V and 5 from J, leaving 14 bases between them. CDR1 is MDHEN and CDR2 is SYDVKM in the germline V gene. This CDR3 is built from 14 residues. The CDR3 region has the DNA TGTGCCAGCAGTTCTCCAGGGGAAACGTATGGCTACACCTTC. Its protein is CASSSPGETYGYTF.

This chain uses TRBV6-5 with TRBJ2-2; unclear D gene. The V end lost 2 bases, the J end lost 7 bases, and 11 bases lay between the germline ends. The CDR3 contains 14 residues. CDR1 is MNHEY, CDR2 SVGAGI, per germline. The CDR3: CASSYLSVSGELFF. The CDR3 DNA follows: TGTGCCAGCAGTTACCTAAGCGTGAGCGGGGAGCTGTTTTTT.

The CDR3 nucleotides read TGCGCCAGCAGCGGAAAAGCGGGAGCATGGAATGAGCAGTTCTTC. It encodes CASSGKAGAWNEQFF. The rearrangement joins TRBV10-1 to TRBJ2-1, with TRBD2 identical over 8 bases. The CDR3 sequence is 15 residues long. The V gene end was trimmed by 6 bases and the J gene end by 7 bases; junction bases not matched to a gene: 11. CDR1 is WNHNN, CDR2 SYGVQD, per germline (reference sequence).

With regard to this clone: This sample also contains other DNA sequences that code for the same CDR3. The J gene is TRBJ2-7, the V gene TRBV19; D perhaps matches TRBD2 (7 bases). The CDR3 runs 15 residues. CDR1 is LNHDA, CDR2 SQIVND, per germline (reference sequence). The ends were cut back, 3 bases at V and 4 bases at J, with 16 bases in the middle. This CDR3 reads CASSIKGEGRYEQYF. CDR3 in DNA: TGTGCCAGTAGTATCAAGGGGGAGGGCCGATACGAGCAGTACTTC. The whole variable domain, filled in from reference TRBV19 and TRBJ2-7, reads DGGITQSPKYLFRKEGQNVTLSCEQNLNHDAMYWYRQDPGQGLRLIYYSQIVNDFQKGDIAEGYSVSREKKESFPLTVTSAQKNPTAFYLCASSIKGEGRYEQYFGPGTRLTVT.

In its sample, this clone was seen once. The chain uses TRBV7-9 and TRBJ1-6, with TRBD1 matching over 11 bases. Per germline, CDR1 SEHNR and CDR2 FQNEAQ (reference sequence). The CDR3 runs to 14 residues. Germline trimming cut 5 bases from V and 9 bases from J; bases unmatched to any gene: 3. CDR3 nucleotides: TGTGCCAGCAGCCGGACAGGGGGCGGTTCACCCCTCCACTTT. It codes for CASSRTGGGSPLHF.

V gene TRBV7-2 combines with J gene TRBJ1-3; the match to TRBD1 covers 7 bases. The germline V gene encodes CDR1 SGHTA and CDR2 FQGNSA. V lost 0 bases, J lost 1 base, and 3 bases stayed unmatched. CDR3 size: 16 residues. The CDR3 coding sequence is TGTGCCAGCAGCTTAGCCAACAGGGGATCTGGAAACACCATATATTTT. Translating gives CASSLANRGSGNTIYF. Filled out from reference TRBV7-2 and TRBJ1-3, the complete variable domain reads GAGVSQSPSNKVTEKGKDVELRCDPISGHTALYWYRQSLGQGLEFLIYFQGNSAPDKSGLPSDRFSAERTGGSVSTLTIQRTQQEDSAVYLCASSLANRGSGNTIYFGEGSWLTVV.

The chain links TRBV5-1 to TRBJ1-1; D not certain. Deletions cut 3 bases from V and 3 bases from J, with 12 bases between. CDR1 and CDR2 from the germline V gene are SGHRS and YFSETQ. This CDR3 comprises 14 residues. The CDR3 DNA sequence: TGCGCCAGCAGCTCCGTGAGTTTGGACACTGAAGCTTTCTTT. Its protein product is CASSSVSLDTEAFF.

As concerns this clone: Other DNA sequences in this sample translate to the same CDR3. V gene TRBV28 combines with J gene TRBJ1-5; no firm D call. The CDR3 runs to 12 residues. Trimming removed 3 bases at V and 7 bases at J, with 7 bases between. In germline, CDR1 is MDHEN, CDR2 SYDVKM. The CDR3 DNA is TGTGCCAGCAGTTTGGAGGGCCAGCCCCAGCATTTT. Translating it yields CASSLEGQPQHF. The whole variable domain, filled in from reference TRBV28 and TRBJ1-5, reads DVKVTQSSRYLVKRTGEKVFLECVQDMDHENMFWYRQDPGLGLRLIYFSYDVKMKEKGDIPEGYSVSREKKERFSLILESASTNQTSMYLCASSLEGQPQHFGDGTRLSIL.

This clone turned up a few times. The V call is TRBV7-2, the J call TRBJ1-5; D remains unclear. Germline CDR1 SGHTA, CDR2 FQGNSA. The V and J ends lost 3 bases and 4 bases respectively, with 13 bases between them. CDR3 length: 15 residues. Here the CDR3 reads CASSLAVMGNQPQHF. Written as DNA, the CDR3 is TGTGCCAGCAGCTTGGCGGTAATGGGTAATCAGCCCCAGCATTTT.

The chain joins TRBV7-9 to TRBJ1-4; 10 bases agree with TRBD1. The CDR3 loop spans 17 amino acids. Germline CDR1 SEHNR, CDR2 FQNEAQ (reference sequence). V lost 5 bases, J lost 8 bases, and 14 bases stayed unmatched. Written as DNA, the CDR3 is TGTGCCAGCAGCCCCGGGGACAGGGGAACGGTTAGGGAAAAACTGTTTTTT. Translated: CASSPGDRGTVREKLFF.

This clone has a handful of counts. This rearrangement joins TRBV7-3 to TRBJ2-5; TRBD1 might be the D (6 bases). This CDR3 is 14 amino acids long. Germline loops: CDR1 SGHTA, CDR2 FQGTGA. V was trimmed by 0 bases and J by 5 bases, leaving 10 bases between them. The CDR3 coding sequence is TGTGCCAGCAGCTTAACCCCAGGGGTGGAGACCCAGTACTTC. Translated, it gives CASSLTPGVETQYF.

This clone was detected once. The chain combines TRBV27 with TRBJ2-7; 8 bases are a match to TRBD1. In germline, CDR1 is MNHEY, CDR2 SMNVEV (reference sequence). The CDR3 runs to 13 residues. V lost 9 bases to trimming and J lost 1 base; unmatched junction nucleotides: 5. CDR3: CASSRDRSYEQYF. In DNA form, the CDR3 reads TGTGCCAGTTCCCGGGACAGGTCCTACGAGCAGTACTTC.

The rearrangement uses TRBV28 and TRBJ2-2, with 7 bases that match TRBD1. This CDR3 is 15 amino acids long. CDR1 and CDR2 from the germline V gene are MDHEN and SYDVKM. The ends lost 6 bases at V and 5 bases at J; junction bases unmatched: 9. CDR3 region: CASRTGLGSTGELFF. CDR3 sequence (DNA): TGTGCCAGCAGGACAGGGTTGGGCTCGACCGGGGAGCTGTTTTTT.

This clone was observed a few times. The chain is built from TRBV4-2 and TRBJ1-6; perhaps TRBD1 as D (6 bases). CDR1 and CDR2 (germline): LGHNA, YNFKEQ. This CDR3 is 18 amino acids long. V lost 1 base and J 6 bases, leaving 19 bases between the germline ends. The DNA of the CDR3 is TGTGCCAGCAGCCAAGTTTTCAGGGGTGAAGGTGGTAATTCACCCCTCCACTTT. Amino acids: CASSQVFRGEGGNSPLHF.

This clone appeared a single time. V and J are TRBV7-9 and TRBJ2-5; TRBD1 aligns across 9 bases. This CDR3 has 19 residues. From germline, CDR1 is SEHNR and CDR2 FQNEAQ (reference sequence). The junction had 18 bases not matched to a gene; V was cut back by 3 bases and J by 4 bases. CDR3 bases: TGTGCCAGCAGCTTCCCAAGCACTCCGGGACAGGGAGCTGTAGAGACCCAGTACTTC. It yields the protein CASSFPSTPGQGAVETQYF.

This chain links TRBV7-3 with TRBJ2-1; 11 bases line up with TRBD2. V lost 5 bases to trimming and J lost 11 bases; unmatched junction nucleotides: 17. The CDR3 covers 17 residues. In germline, CDR1 is SGHTA, CDR2 FQGTGA. CDR3 protein: CASSQGWTSGPGEKQFF. The CDR3 DNA reads TGTGCCAGCAGCCAGGGGTGGACTAGCGGGCCGGGAGAGAAGCAGTTCTTC.

This chain links TRBV3-1 (or the pseudogene TRBV3-2) with TRBJ2-5; D might be TRBD1 (5 bases). V was clipped by 4 bases and J by 4 bases, with 13 bases between them. Germline V gene sequence: CDR1 LGHDT, CDR2 YNNKEL (reference sequence). The CDR3 contains 14 residues. The CDR3 reads CASSLGDFLETQYF. The CDR3 DNA reads TGTGCCAGCAGCCTAGGGGATTTCCTAGAGACCCAGTACTTC.

V and J are TRBV28 and TRBJ2-3; tentative D call: TRBD1 (6 bases). Germline V lookup: CDR1 MDHEN, CDR2 SYDVKM. Trimming removed 10 bases at V and 2 bases at J, with 19 bases between. This CDR3 is 15 amino acids long. The CDR3 DNA sequence: TGTGCCACCTCCGGGGCAGGGGCTACCACAGATACGCAGTATTTT. This encodes CATSGAGATTDTQYF.

V is TRBV27 and J is TRBJ2-7, with 10 bases that match TRBD1. The V and J ends lost 3 bases and 3 bases, in that order; junction bases with no gene match: 8. Per the germline V gene, CDR1 is MNHEY and CDR2 is SMNVEV (reference sequence). This CDR3 is built from 16 residues. CDR3 DNA: TGTGCCAGCAGTTTCTTTCCGGGACAGGGGAACTACGAGCAGTACTTC. Amino acid sequence: CASSFFPGQGNYEQYF.

This sequence joins TRBV20-1 and TRBJ2-7, with a weak D call TRBD2 (6 bases). This CDR3 contains 11 residues. V dropped 5 bases and J dropped 6 bases, with 11 bases sitting between them. The V gene's germline CDR1 is DFQATT and CDR2 SNEGSKA (reference sequence). DNA of the CDR3: TGCAGTGCTCCTCAGGGAGGCGAGCAGTACTTC. Protein sequence: CSAPQGGEQYF.

The rearrangement links TRBV2 to TRBJ1-4; D remains unclear. This CDR3 is built from 14 residues. V shed 7 bases and J shed 5 bases, with 14 bases lying between them. Germline CDR1 and CDR2: SNHLY and FYNNEI. The CDR3 here is CASTVGRRNEKLFF. The CDR3 DNA is TGTGCCAGCACCGTCGGGAGAAGGAATGAAAAACTGTTTTTT.

V gene TRBV28 combines with J gene TRBJ2-7; 10 nucleotides agree with TRBD2. CDR1 MDHEN and CDR2 SYDVKM come from the germline V gene. Trimming removed 5 bases from V and 6 bases from J; junction bases left unmatched: 1. The CDR3 is 12 amino acids. CDR3 amino acids: CASSASGSEQYF. The CDR3 DNA sequence: TGTGCCAGCAGTGCTAGCGGGAGCGAGCAGTACTTC.

The chain recombines TRBV5-1 with TRBJ2-1, with D possibly being TRBD2 (6 bases). CDR1 is SGHRS and CDR2 is YFSETQ in the germline V gene. Trimming stripped 4 bases from V and 6 bases from J, with 17 bases between. The CDR3 runs to 15 residues. The CDR3 here is CASSRAGHLPNEQFF. CDR3 DNA sequence: TGCGCCAGCAGCCGAGCGGGCCATCTGCCCAATGAGCAGTTCTTC.